This T cell receptor (beta chain) came from a study of cytomegalovirus exposure and HLA in healthy donors. PCR amplification relied on 60 Vbeta primers (plus 13 Jbeta primers). Profiling relied on immunoSEQ multiplex PCR, and the TCRdb table lists in-frame clones only, not all of them. The sample carries some 54,000 clones, around 80% recorded once. Source material: PBMCs. This TCR came from a male donor in good health and CMV-seronegative.

The CDR3 sequence is CSAGQGKNTEAFF. CDR3 DNA: TGCAGCGCTGGACAGGGAAAGAACACTGAAGCTTTCTTT. The genes are TRBV29-1 and TRBJ1-1, with 8 bases aligning to TRBD1. The V gene's germline CDR1 is SQVTM and CDR2 ANQGSEA. With 7 bases clipped from V and 1 base from J, the junction kept 5 bases outside the gene matches. This CDR3 spans 13 amino acids.